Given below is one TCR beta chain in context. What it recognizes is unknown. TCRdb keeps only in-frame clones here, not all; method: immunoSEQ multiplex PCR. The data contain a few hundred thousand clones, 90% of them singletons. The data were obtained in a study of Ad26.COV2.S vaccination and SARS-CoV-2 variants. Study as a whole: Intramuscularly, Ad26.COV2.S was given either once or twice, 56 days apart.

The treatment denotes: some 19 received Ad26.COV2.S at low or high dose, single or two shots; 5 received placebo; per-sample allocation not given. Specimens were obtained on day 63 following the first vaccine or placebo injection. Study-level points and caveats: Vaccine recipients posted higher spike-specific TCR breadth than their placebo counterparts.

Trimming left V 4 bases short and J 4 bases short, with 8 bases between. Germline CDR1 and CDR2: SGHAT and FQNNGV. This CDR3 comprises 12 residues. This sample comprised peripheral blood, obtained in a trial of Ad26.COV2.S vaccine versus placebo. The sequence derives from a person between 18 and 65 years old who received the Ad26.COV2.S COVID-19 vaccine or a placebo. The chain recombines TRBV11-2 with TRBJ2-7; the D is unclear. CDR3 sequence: CASSSTQYEQYF. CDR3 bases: TGTGCCAGCAGCTCCACCCAGTACGAGCAGTACTTC.